This TCR beta chain was sequenced in a study of CD8 T cells in ankylosing spondylitis. Notes on the study in general: A TCR beta motif of 8 or 9 highly homologous variants appeared characteristic of ankylosing spondylitis blood.

This clonotype has just a few counts. Antigen unknown. The CDR3 has 19 amino acids. Germline V gives CDR1 MGHRA, CDR2 YSYEKL. Trimming took 3 bases from V and 5 from J; bases not matched to a gene: 14. Library preparation for TCR beta used quantitative 5'-RACE with molecular barcodes. TCRdb passed the 5' RACE reads through MiXCR, listing each CDR3 protein once. This sample has some 130,000 distinct CDR3 sequences; roughly 18% occur once, and the top ten carry 30% to 35%. The specimen was blood, either unsorted or a sorted T cell fraction (not recorded which). The source of this sequence is a male donor with ankylosing spondylitis. The chain links TRBV4-1 to TRBJ1-6, with 9 bases aligning to TRBD1. This CDR3 is CASSHLLNTGGTNNSPLHF. In nucleotides, the CDR3 is TGCGCCAGCAGCCATTTGCTAAATACAGGGGGCACGAATAATTCACCCCTCCACTTT.